One TCR beta chain is described in this entry. This record belongs to a study of technical replicates of blood from four donors. Repertoires were generated with immunoSEQ multiplex PCR, while TCRdb's copy carries only in-frame clones and drops some. The data show about 59,000 clones, around 97% seen once. This CDR3 is built from 17 residues. Trimming left V 1 base short and J 0 bases short, with 10 bases between. Germline lookup yields CDR1 MGHRA and CDR2 YSYEKL. The chain uses TRBV4-1 and TRBJ2-6; unclear D gene. Sequencing was done on a sample of T cells isolated from PBMCs. The source is a human donor in good health. The chain's CDR3 is CASSQVIGASGANVLTF. As DNA, the CDR3 is TGCGCCAGCAGCCAAGTAATAGGAGCCTCTGGGGCCAACGTCCTGACTTTC.